The present T cell receptor beta chain was sequenced within a study of control samples from healthy donors and cancer patients. Using immunoSEQ multiplex PCR, the repertoire was profiled, and TCRdb retains in-frame clones only, with some absent. The sample lists over 65,000 clones; 94% were seen once. Trimming pared 5 bases from V and 4 bases from J, leaving 13 bases between. CDR3 length: 14 residues. Germline-derived CDR1 and CDR2 are SGDLS and YYNGEE. The V call is TRBV9, the J call TRBJ1-3; D unclear. This sequence was found in a woman aged 40 to 55 in good health. Sequencing was performed on blood. In DNA form, the CDR3 reads TGTGCCAGCAGTCGTAGTAGTATCGGAAACACCATATATTTT. It codes for CASSRSSIGNTIYF.